The rows below give T cell receptor beta chains drawn from one sample of a study of CD8+ T cells in alopecia areata. The repertoire was sequenced with immunoSEQ multiplex PCR; TCRdb's copy has only in-frame clones and lacks some. Counted here are fewer than 250,000 clones, approximately 57% occurring once; the ten biggest clones make up just over 1%. Sequenced material: CD4+ T cells sorted from blood, taken at week 24, from a patient treated with tofacitinib. Receptors were obtained from a human donor with alopecia areata. Both conserved end residues are part of each CDR3. The D gene is left open where the match is weak. Clone size is stated in some rows and not others, as once, few, many or a class when expanded.

TGTGCCAGTAGTATGCCAGGGGCTTATTACGAGCAGTACTTC CASSMPGAYYEQYF TRBV19 NA TRBJ2-7 NA
TGTGCCAGTAGTATAGCCGGGGGCCGTCAGCATTTT CASSIAGGRQHF TRBV19 few TRBJ1-5 NA
TGTGCCAGCAGCTCCGGGGGGAGCACTGAAGCTTTCTTT CASSSGGSTEAFF TRBV6-5 NA TRBJ1-1 NA
TGCAGCGTTGAGAAGATGAACACTGAAGCTTTCTTT CSVEKMNTEAFF TRBV29-1 NA TRBJ1-1 NA
TGTGCCAGCGCGCAAAGCGGATTCCAAGAGACCCAGTACTTC CASAQSGFQETQYF TRBV27 NA TRBJ2-5 NA
TGTGCCAGCAGCTGGGGCCGGGGCAATGAGCAGTTCTTC CASSWGRGNEQFF TRBV7-7 NA TRBJ2-1 NA
TGTGCCAGCAGCCCCGGGACTAACACCGGGGAGCTGTTTTTT CASSPGTNTGELFF TRBV7-9 NA TRBJ2-2 NA
TGTGCCTGGAGGGGAGGAGATAATTCACCCCTCCACTTT CAWRGGDNSPLHF TRBV30 few TRBJ1-6 NA
TGTGCCAGCAGCGTCGAGGGACAGGGGGGCTACACCTTC CASSVEGQGGYTF TRBV9 NA TRBJ1-2 TRBD1
TGCGCCAGCAGCTTGGTTGGGAGCTCTGGGGCCAACGTCCTGACTTTC CASSLVGSSGANVLTF TRBV5-1 NA TRBJ2-6 NA
TGCAGCGTTGAACTCCGACAGGGTGTGGTGACTTTC CSVELRQGVVTF TRBV29-1 once TRBJ2-6 TRBD1
TGTGCCAGCAGCTTGTACGGGAATAATGAGCAGTTCTTC CASSLYGNNEQFF TRBV7-9 NA TRBJ2-1 NA
TGTGCCAGCTCACCAAACTCGGGGCTGAGAGAGACCCAGTACTTC CASSPNSGLRETQYF TRBV18 few TRBJ2-5 NA
TGTGCCAGCAGCCCTGGGACGGATAGCAATCAGCCCCAGCATTTT CASSPGTDSNQPQHF TRBV5-6 few TRBJ1-5 NA
TGTGCCAGCAGCGATCCAGGATTTAACTATGGCTACACCTTC CASSDPGFNYGYTF TRBV6-1 NA TRBJ1-2 NA
TGTGCCAGCAGTGACTATCAGGGAAACTATGGCTACACCTTC CASSDYQGNYGYTF TRBV25-1 NA TRBJ1-2 NA
TGCGCCAGCAAAGACGGCACCTACGAGCAGTACTTC CASKDGTYEQYF TRBV5-1 few TRBJ2-7 NA
TGTGCCTGGAGTCTAGGGGGCGAGCAGTACTTC CAWSLGGEQYF TRBV30 NA TRBJ2-7 NA
TGTGCCAGCAGTGAGTCCGGGACACAGGGAACGGGGACCCAGTACTTC CASSESGTQGTGTQYF TRBV25-1 NA TRBJ2-5 NA
TGTGCCTGGAGCCAAAACAATGAGCAGTTCTTC CAWSQNNEQFF TRBV30 NA TRBJ2-1 NA
TGCAGCGTTGACACAGGGTACACCGGGGAGCTGTTTTTT CSVDTGYTGELFF TRBV29-1 few TRBJ2-2 NA
TGCAGCGTTGAAGATGGCGCTAATACGCAGTATTTT CSVEDGANTQYF TRBV29-1 few TRBJ2-3 NA
TGCAGCGTTGCAGTCGGGACAGATAATTCACCCCTCCACTTT CSVAVGTDNSPLHF TRBV29-1 few TRBJ1-6 TRBD1
TGCAGCGTCTGTGCGGGGGCCACTGAAGCTTTCTTT CSVCAGATEAFF TRBV29-1 NA TRBJ1-1 NA
TGTGCCAGCAGCTTAGGCCGGGGGAACACTGAAGCTTTCTTT CASSLGRGNTEAFF TRBV13 NA TRBJ1-1 NA
TGCAGCGTTGTTGACACGGGGGAAGCTTTCTTT CSVVDTGEAFF TRBV29-1 NA TRBJ1-1 NA
TGTGCCAGCAGTGTATCGACAGGGGGTAGTAACTATGGCTACACCTTC CASSVSTGGSNYGYTF TRBV6-1 NA TRBJ1-2 TRBD1
TGCAGCGTGACGGGATCTAATGAAAAACTGTTTTTT CSVTGSNEKLFF TRBV29-1 few TRBJ1-4 NA
TGTGCCAGCGGACTCGGGCGCGGCTACACCTTC CASGLGRGYTF TRBV27 few TRBJ1-2 NA
TGTGCCAGCAGTGATGGTCCCCTGGGCCAGCCCCAGCATTTT CASSDGPLGQPQHF TRBV2 NA TRBJ1-5 NA
TGTGCCAGCTCGCCTGGGACAGGGCACCAAGAGACCCAGTACTTC CASSPGTGHQETQYF TRBV18 once TRBJ2-5 TRBD1
TGTGCCATCAGTGAGTCCGGGGTTAAACAAGGCGCTTTCTTT CAISESGVKQGAFF TRBV10-3 NA TRBJ1-1 NA
TGCAGCGTTCCAGGGACCTACGAGCAGTACTTC CSVPGTYEQYF TRBV29-1 NA TRBJ2-7 NA
TGTGCCATCAGTGTGCCCCCAGGGGAAGATACGCAGTATTTT CAISVPPGEDTQYF TRBV10-3 NA TRBJ2-3 NA
TGCAGCGTTGAAGAGAAAGGAACAGGGGTGAACACTGAAGCTTTCTTT CSVEEKGTGVNTEAFF TRBV29-1 NA TRBJ1-1 TRBD1
TGCAGCGCCTCGGAGGGGGTGGAAGAGACCCAGTACTTC CSASEGVEETQYF TRBV29-1 few TRBJ2-5 NA
TGTGCCAGCAGATATAAGGGCGGGGTTTCACCCCTCCACTTT CASRYKGGVSPLHF TRBV7-2 NA TRBJ1-6 NA
TGTGCCAGCAGTTTATCGAGAAACATTCAGTACTTC CASSLSRNIQYF TRBV28 NA TRBJ2-4 NA
TGTGCCAGCAAGCTTACAGGGGAGTCAAGGCCCCAGCATTTT CASKLTGESRPQHF TRBV2 NA TRBJ1-5 TRBD1
TGCAGCGTTCGGACAGGGACGCACACTGAAGCTTTCTTT CSVRTGTHTEAFF TRBV29-1 NA TRBJ1-1 TRBD1
TGTGCCTGGAGGGCAAACACTGAAGCTTTCTTT CAWRANTEAFF TRBV30 few TRBJ1-1 NA
TGTGCCAGCTCACGAGAAGACAGGGGAGCGATCGCGGAGACCCAGTACTTC CASSREDRGAIAETQYF TRBV18 NA TRBJ2-5 TRBD1
TGTGCCACCAGCCAGGGGCTAGCGGGGAGCACAGATACGCAGTATTTT CATSQGLAGSTDTQYF TRBV15 NA TRBJ2-3 TRBD2